This TCR beta chain was obtained from a study of blood T cells in healthy people across ages. Primed by a sample-barcoded 5' primer and a J-beta primer mix, a second PCR proceeded for about 7 to 12 cycles. TCRdb reprocessed the 5' RACE reads via MiXCR and lists one record per CDR3 protein. The sample yields about 630,000 distinct CDR3 sequences, approximately 21% seen once. This clonotype occurred a few times. Extracted total RNA amounted to at least 5.5 micrograms for each sample. This CDR3 has 15 amino acids. CDR1 and CDR2 (germline): LGHNA, YNFKEQ. J was trimmed by 8 bases and V by 4 bases; bases with no gene match: 11.

The rearrangement links TRBV4-2 to TRBJ2-1, with 7 bases identical to TRBD1. Sample: blood. The receptor was derived from a man between 70 and 80 years old in good health. The CDR3 protein is CASSLGGQESDEQFF. The CDR3 DNA reads TGTGCCAGCAGCCTAGGTGGACAGGAATCCGATGAGCAGTTCTTC.